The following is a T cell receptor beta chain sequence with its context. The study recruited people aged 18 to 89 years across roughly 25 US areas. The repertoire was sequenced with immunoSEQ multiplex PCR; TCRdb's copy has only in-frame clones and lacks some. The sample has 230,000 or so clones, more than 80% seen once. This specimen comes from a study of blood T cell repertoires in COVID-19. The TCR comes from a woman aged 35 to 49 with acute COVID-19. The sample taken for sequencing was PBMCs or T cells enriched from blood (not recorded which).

This CDR3 reads CASSLDRLSPLHF. The CDR3 nucleotides are TGTGCCAGCAGCTTAGATCGACTGTCACCCCTCCACTTT. This chain joins TRBV11-2 and TRBJ1-6; no clear D gene. V was cut by 0 bases and J by 10 bases, with 7 bases left in between. CDR1 is SGHAT and CDR2 is FQNNGV in the germline V gene. The CDR3 runs 13 residues.